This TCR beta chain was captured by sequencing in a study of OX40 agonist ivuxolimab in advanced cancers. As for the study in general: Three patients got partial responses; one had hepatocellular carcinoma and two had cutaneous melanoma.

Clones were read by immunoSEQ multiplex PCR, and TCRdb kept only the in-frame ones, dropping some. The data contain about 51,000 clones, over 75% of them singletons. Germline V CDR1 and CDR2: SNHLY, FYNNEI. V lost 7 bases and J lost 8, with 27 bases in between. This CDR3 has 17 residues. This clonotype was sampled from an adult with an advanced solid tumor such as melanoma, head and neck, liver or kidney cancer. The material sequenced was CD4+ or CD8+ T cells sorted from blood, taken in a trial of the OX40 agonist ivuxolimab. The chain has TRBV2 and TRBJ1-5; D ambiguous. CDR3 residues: CASTDLSLSPDQEPQHF. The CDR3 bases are TGTGCCAGCACCGACCTCTCTCTCAGCCCGGATCAGGAGCCCCAGCATTTT.